The 29 T cell receptor beta chains below all came from one sample that was sequenced in a study of blood T cell repertoires in COVID-19. Produced via immunoSEQ multiplex PCR; TCRdb's table is partial and in-frame only. The data contain 66,000 or so clones, more than 70% of them singletons. The sample taken for sequencing was peripheral blood. Every receptor here comes from a man aged 45-65 years with active COVID-19.

This chain joins TRBV18 and TRBJ1-2; 8 bases are a match to TRBD1. The CDR3 extends over 14 amino acids. V dropped 4 bases and J dropped 4; count of bases not matched to a gene: 5. CDR1 KGHSH and CDR2 LQKENI come from the germline V gene. CDR3 protein: CASSLGQGSYGYTF. In nucleotides, the CDR3 is TGTGCCAGCTCACTAGGACAGGGTTCCTATGGCTACACCTTC.

The J gene is TRBJ1-1, the V gene TRBV7-2; 7 bases align to TRBD1. The CDR3 has 13 residues. The ends lost 3 bases at V and 6 bases at J; junction bases unmatched: 4. The germline CDR1 and CDR2 sequences are SGHTA and FQGNSA. This CDR3 is CASSLGQPSEAFF. The CDR3 DNA reads as TGTGCCAGCAGCTTGGGACAGCCCTCTGAAGCTTTCTTT.

This chain links TRBV7-6 with TRBJ2-5; a weak D match, TRBD1 (6 bases). In germline, CDR1 is SGHVS, CDR2 FNYEAQ. The CDR3 sequence is 15 residues long. V lost 1 base to trimming and J lost 5 bases, with 14 bases between them. In DNA form, the CDR3 reads TGTGCCAGCAGCTTAGAACGGACAGCAGGGGAGACCCAGTACTTC. Its protein product is CASSLERTAGETQYF. The complete variable domain, with remaining parts taken from reference TRBV7-6 and TRBJ2-5, reads GAGVSQSPRYKVTKRGQDVALRCDPISGHVSLYWYRQALGQGPEFLTYFNYEAQQDKSGLPNDRFSAERPEGSISTLTIQRTEQRDSAMYRCASSLERTAGETQYFGPGTRLLVL.

This sequence joins TRBV27 and TRBJ2-5; 9 bases are a match to TRBD2. The CDR3 loop spans 14 amino acids. Germline CDR1 and CDR2: MNHEY and SMNVEV (reference sequence). J gave up 4 bases and V 6 bases, and 6 bases lay outside the gene matches. CDR3 coding DNA: TGTGCCAGCAGGCGTAGCGGGAGAGGAGAGACCCAGTACTTC. Protein sequence: CASRRSGRGETQYF.

This clone was detected once. The V call is TRBV4-1, the J call TRBJ2-1; TRBD2 might be the D (6 bases). The ends were cut back, 3 bases at V and 4 bases at J, with 13 bases in the middle. Germline-derived CDR1 and CDR2 are MGHRA and YSYEKL. CDR3 length: 15 residues. The chain's CDR3 is CASSQAGFVYNEQFF. The CDR3 nucleotides are TGCGCCAGCAGCCAGGCGGGGTTCGTATACAATGAGCAGTTCTTC.

The gene calls are TRBV6-5 and TRBJ1-1, with D unresolved. V lost 0 bases and J lost 0, with 8 bases in between. This CDR3 comprises 15 residues. Germline V CDR1 and CDR2: MNHEY, SVGAGI. In DNA form, the CDR3 reads TGTGCCAGCAGTTACTCGAACAGCATGAACACTGAAGCTTTCTTT. Amino acid sequence: CASSYSNSMNTEAFF.

This clone was observed once. The gene calls are TRBV11-2 and TRBJ2-6, with 7 bases that match TRBD1. CDR1 and CDR2 (germline): SGHAT, FQNNGV. The CDR3 is 18 amino acids. Trimming cost V 1 base and J 1 base; bases outside gene matches: 7. CDR3 nucleotides: TGTGCCAGCAGCTTAGGCGACAGGGTACTGTCTGGGGCCAACGTCCTGACTTTC. Amino acid sequence: CASSLGDRVLSGANVLTF.

The chain has TRBV5-6 and TRBJ1-2, with 7 bases fitting TRBD1. The CDR3 is made up of 16 amino acids. The V and J ends lost 5 bases and 4 bases, in that order; junction bases with no gene match: 14. CDR1 and CDR2 (germline): SGHDT, YYEEEE. In DNA, the CDR3 is TGTGCCAGCAGACCAAGGCGTCAGGGGGTAATCTATGGCTACACCTTC. It yields the protein CASRPRRQGVIYGYTF.

The rearrangement links TRBV12-3 or TRBV12-4 to TRBJ2-7, with 12 bases matching TRBD2. The CDR3 spans 13 residues. Trimming took 4 bases from V and 5 from J; bases not matched to a gene: 0. The CDR3: CASSSSGGDEQYF. The CDR3 coding sequence is TGTGCCAGCAGTTCTAGCGGGGGGGACGAGCAGTACTTC.

This chain connects TRBV9 to TRBJ2-5; TRBD1 might be the D (6 bases). V gave up 3 bases and J gave up 3 bases, with 12 bases separating them. This CDR3 contains 14 residues. Germline CDR1 reads SGDLS; CDR2 reads YYNGEE. In DNA, the CDR3 is TGTGCCAGCAGCGATGGGACACCAGAAGAGACCCAGTACTTC. Its protein is CASSDGTPEETQYF.

The rearrangement joins TRBV7-6 to TRBJ1-2; perhaps TRBD1 as D (6 bases). The CDR3 runs 17 residues. V lost 0 bases and J 0 bases, leaving 14 bases between the germline ends. Germline V CDR1 and CDR2: SGHVS, FNYEAQ. In nucleotides, the CDR3 is TGTGCCAGCAGCTTAGCGCGAAGGACAGTAACTAACTATGGCTACACCTTC. Translating gives CASSLARRTVTNYGYTF.

This chain connects TRBV2 to TRBJ1-4; 7 bases are a match to TRBD1. V shed 6 bases and J 6 bases; nucleotides not matched to a gene: 10. Germline lookup yields CDR1 SNHLY and CDR2 FYNNEI. This CDR3 comprises 15 residues. The CDR3 DNA reads TGTGCCAGCAGGCCATACCAGGGGGGAGATGAAAAACTGTTTTTT. Amino acids: CASRPYQGGDEKLFF. Together with reference TRBV2 and TRBJ1-4, the CDR3 gives the full variable domain: EPEVTQTPSHQVTQMGQEVILRCVPISNHLYFYWYRQILGQKVEFLVSFYNNEISEKSEIFDDQFSVERPDGSNFTLKIRSTKLEDSAMYFCASRPYQGGDEKLFFGSGTQLSVL.

V usage is TRBV9 and J usage is TRBJ1-2; the D gene is possibly TRBD1 (5 bases). The CDR3 has 15 amino acids. V gave up 3 bases and J gave up 7 bases, with 19 bases separating them. Germline CDR1 reads SGDLS; CDR2 reads YYNGEE. CDR3 DNA sequence: TGTGCCAGCAGCGCCCTTGGAGGGACTAACGGTGGCTACACCTTC. Translation: CASSALGGTNGGYTF.

The chain combines TRBV6-1 with TRBJ1-5; D remains ambiguous. CDR1 MNHNS and CDR2 SASEGT come from the germline V gene. V lost 1 base to trimming and J lost 4 bases, with 8 bases between them. The CDR3 sequence is 14 residues long. CDR3 sequence reads: CASSEGRWNQPQHF. In nucleotides, the CDR3 is TGTGCCAGCAGTGAAGGGCGGTGGAATCAGCCCCAGCATTTT.

The rearrangement links TRBV18 to TRBJ2-7; D is perhaps TRBD1 (5 bases). The germline V gene encodes CDR1 KGHSH and CDR2 LQKENI. CDR3 size: 13 residues. V lost 5 bases, J lost 1 base, and 9 bases lay in between. The CDR3 spells CASSGQGSYEQYF. The CDR3 bases are TGTGCCAGCTCAGGTCAGGGTTCCTACGAGCAGTACTTC.

The CDR3 DNA sequence: TGTGCCAGCAGTCCCGTAGCGGGCCCTTACGAGCAGTACGTC. The encoded protein is CASSPVAGPYEQYV. V and J are TRBV7-8 and TRBJ2-7; 7 bases are shared with TRBD2. The CDR3 runs to 14 residues. The V and J ends lost 6 bases and 4 bases, in that order; junction bases with no gene match: 9. Germline-derived CDR1 and CDR2 are SGHVS and FQNEAQ.

V usage is TRBV7-9 and J usage is TRBJ2-5; TRBD2 might be the D (7 bases). The ends were cut back, 3 bases at V and 5 bases at J, with 22 bases in the middle. The germline V gene has CDR1 SEHNR and CDR2 FQNEAQ (reference sequence). This CDR3 contains 17 residues. CDR3: CASSLWLRGAQGETQYF. In DNA form, the CDR3 reads TGTGCCAGCAGCTTGTGGTTACGGGGGGCCCAGGGTGAGACCCAGTACTTC.

V usage is TRBV29-1 and J usage is TRBJ1-4, with D uncertain. Germline CDR1 reads SQVTM; CDR2 reads ANQGSEA. The CDR3 totals 14 residues. V was clipped by 0 bases and J by 7 bases, with 12 bases between them. The CDR3 sequence: CSVEDGGHGEKLFF. The DNA of the CDR3 is TGCAGCGTTGAAGACGGCGGGCACGGTGAAAAACTGTTTTTT. The whole variable domain, filled in from reference TRBV29-1 and TRBJ1-4, reads SAVISQKPSRDICQRGTSLTIQCQVDSQVTMMFWYRQQPGQSLTLIATANQGSEATYESGFVIDKFPISRPNLTFSTLTVSNMSPEDSSIYLCSVEDGGHGEKLFFGSGTQLSVL.

The rearrangement joins TRBV11-3 to TRBJ2-1; TRBD1 agrees at 10 bases. Germline V gene sequence: CDR1 SGHNT, CDR2 YENEEA. V was clipped by 5 bases and J by 12 bases; unmatched bases: 10. The CDR3 totals 14 residues. The CDR3 sequence: CASSTPGQGVRQFF. CDR3 DNA sequence: TGTGCCAGCAGCACCCCCGGACAGGGGGTGCGGCAGTTCTTC. The full variable domain, rest sourced from reference TRBV11-3 and TRBJ2-1, is EAGVVQSPRYKIIEKKQPVAFWCNPISGHNTLYWYLQNLGQGPELLIRYENEEAVDDSQLPKDRFSAERLKGVDSTLKIQPAELGDSAVYLCASSTPGQGVRQFFGPGTRLTVL.

CDR3 loop: CASRQTGGSETQYF. CDR3 in DNA: TGTGCCAGCAGGCAGACAGGGGGATCGGAGACCCAGTACTTC. The genes are TRBV28 and TRBJ2-5, with TRBD1 matching over 9 bases. Germline lookup yields CDR1 MDHEN and CDR2 SYDVKM. CDR3 length: 14 residues. Trimming at V came to 6 bases and at J to 5 bases, leaving 7 bases not matched to a gene.

CDR3: CASSELGTGLTDTQYF. The CDR3 DNA reads TGTGCCAGCAGCGAGCTCGGGACAGGCCTAACAGATACGCAGTATTTT. The chain joins TRBV14 to TRBJ2-3; 8 bases are a match to TRBD1. The CDR3 spans 16 residues. Germline CDR1 and CDR2: SGHDN and FVKESK. V lost 5 bases and J lost 3; bases outside the gene matches: 10.

This chain connects TRBV14 to TRBJ1-1; 8 bases match TRBD1. The V gene end was trimmed by 4 bases and the J gene end by 7 bases; junction bases not matched to a gene: 8. The CDR3 has 14 residues. Germline-derived CDR1 and CDR2 are SGHDN and FVKESK. Here the CDR3 DNA reads TGTGCCAGCAGCCGGAAAGTGGGGACAGGTGAAGCTTTCTTT. The encoded protein is CASSRKVGTGEAFF. Full variable domain (outside the CDR3, taken from reference TRBV14 and TRBJ1-1): EAGVTQFPSHSVIEKGQTVTLRCDPISGHDNLYWYRRVMGKEIKFLLHFVKESKQDESGMPNNRFLAERTGGTYSTLKVQPAELEDSGVYFCASSRKVGTGEAFFGQGTRLTVV.

V and J are TRBV18 and TRBJ1-1; D gene uncertain. In germline, CDR1 is KGHSH, CDR2 LQKENI. The V and J ends lost 5 bases and 0 bases respectively, with 4 bases between them. CDR3 length equals 12 residues. CDR3 loop: CASSNLNTEAFF. The CDR3 nucleotides read TGTGCCAGCTCAAACTTGAACACTGAAGCTTTCTTT.

CDR3 nucleotide sequence: TGTGCCAGCAGCTTCGGGACTAGCGGCACCGGGGAGCTGTTTTTT. The encoded protein is CASSFGTSGTGELFF. This chain joins TRBV7-8 and TRBJ2-2, with 11 bases fitting TRBD2. This CDR3 has 15 amino acids. J gave up 4 bases and V 3 bases, and 1 base lay outside the gene matches. Germline lookup yields CDR1 SGHVS and CDR2 FQNEAQ.

The table lists this clone with a count of one. CDR3 nucleotide sequence: TGTGCTAGTGGTCCTGGACTAGCGGGATCAGATACGCAGTATTTT. It translates to CASGPGLAGSDTQYF. This sequence joins TRBV12-5 and TRBJ2-3, with 12 bases fitting TRBD2. The CDR3 runs to 15 residues. J was trimmed by 4 bases and V by 5 bases; bases with no gene match: 4. Germline V lookup: CDR1 LGHNT, CDR2 FRNRAP.

Only one count was recorded for this clone. V and J are TRBV7-9 and TRBJ1-1; maybe TRBD1 (6 bases). Trimming left V 5 bases short and J 0 bases short, with 13 bases between. The V gene's germline CDR1 is SEHNR and CDR2 FQNEAQ (reference sequence). The CDR3 sequence is 15 residues long. In DNA form, the CDR3 reads TGTGCCAGCAGCCAAAGGACAGCCATGAACACTGAAGCTTTCTTT. Residues: CASSQRTAMNTEAFF.

The chain uses TRBV9 and TRBJ1-3; a possible D gene is TRBD1 (6 bases). Germline lookup yields CDR1 SGDLS and CDR2 YYNGEE. The CDR3 is 14 amino acids. V was pared by 3 bases and J by 3 bases, with 10 bases between. The CDR3 region is CASSGGGVGNTIYF. The CDR3 nucleotides are TGTGCCAGCAGCGGAGGGGGAGTTGGAAACACCATATATTTT.

This chain joins TRBV5-5 and TRBJ1-1, with D maybe TRBD1 (6 bases). This CDR3 is built from 15 residues. The V and J ends lost 1 base and 1 base respectively, with 11 bases between them. In germline, CDR1 is SGHKS, CDR2 YYEKEE (reference sequence). The CDR3 loop reads CASSLQGGGNTEAFF. The DNA of the CDR3 is TGTGCCAGCAGCTTGCAGGGAGGGGGGAACACTGAAGCTTTCTTT.

The rearrangement uses TRBV4-1 and TRBJ1-2; D may be TRBD1 (5 bases). V lost 0 bases to trimming and J lost 5 bases, with 13 bases between them. The CDR3 covers 15 residues. The germline CDR1 and CDR2 sequences are MGHRA and YSYEKL. CDR3 bases: TGCGCCAGCAGCCAAGATCCCGCAGGGCAGTATGGCTACACCTTC. Translating it yields CASSQDPAGQYGYTF.